A selection of T cell receptor beta chains follows, all from one sample in a study of CD4 T cells in relation to SARS-CoV-2 and coronaviruses. Their recognized antigens are unknown. Measured with immunoSEQ multiplex PCR; TCRdb has only the in-frame clones, and not every one. The sample carries 15,000 to 25,000 clones, approximately 81% recorded once. Material: CD4+ T cells from PBMCs, cultured in vitro. The source of these receptors is a human donor in good health. Each CDR3 is given without its conserved first and last residue. Clone size is shown for a subset of rows, as once, few, many or a class of expanded clone.

size,J,V,CDR3
NA,TRBJ1-1,TRBV2,ASKNVNTEAF
NA,TRBJ2-2,TRBV7-2,ASSLANGANTGELF
once,TRBJ1-5,TRBV9,ASSVRDGNQPQH
NA,TRBJ2-1,TRBV10-3,AISGGQGLDEQF
NA,TRBJ2-3,TRBV5-1,ASRFKDSTDTQY
NA,TRBJ2-5,TRBV7-2,ASSPAEASETQY
NA,TRBJ1-6,TRBV25-1,ASSRSGGPNSPLH
NA,TRBJ2-7,TRBV9,ASSVGPGRGASVPYEQY
NA,TRBJ1-5,TRBV9,ASSPAAQGHQPQH
NA,TRBJ2-7,TRBV19,ASSIGEGYEQY
few,TRBJ1-2,TRBV29-1,SGSVNYGYT
NA,TRBJ2-1,TRBV2,ASRARDTGNNEQF
NA,TRBJ2-2,TRBV19,ASRRQGGIGELF
NA,TRBJ2-7,TRBV14,ASSQGYGRTYEQY
NA,TRBJ2-4,TRBV2,ASSMTAENIQY
NA,TRBJ2-7,TRBV4-1,ASSQGPHSLEQY
NA,TRBJ1-1,TRBV6-1,ASSEIKASEAF
NA,TRBJ1-6,TRBV7-9,ASTTQHSPLH
few,TRBJ1-2,TRBV2,ASRRGPNYGYT
once,TRBJ2-5,TRBV11-3,ASSRTVQETQY
NA,TRBJ1-3,TRBV6-1,ASSEAGHFSGNTIY
NA,TRBJ1-4,TRBV11-2,ASSPIGQVFEKLF
NA,TRBJ2-3,TRBV28,ASTPSGSFTDTQY
NA,TRBJ2-4,TRBV11-2,ASSLTENIQY
NA,TRBJ1-4,TRBV7-3,ASSPTGRTNEKLF
NA,TRBJ1-1,TRBV6-1,ASSSPRGNTEAF
NA,TRBJ2-7,TRBV6-5,ASSYSRQGSYEQY
NA,TRBJ2-1,TRBV6-2/TRBV6-3,ASSYSAGGWDEQF
few,TRBJ1-2,TRBV18,ASSANGGHRDGYT
NA,TRBJ1-1,TRBV7-2,ASSLLGDRPRAAF
NA,TRBJ2-7,TRBV5-4,ASSWGVEEQY
NA,TRBJ2-5,TRBV4-1,ASSQRQGAGETQY
NA,TRBJ2-6,TRBV9,ASSVAPGRMDNVLT
NA,TRBJ2-7,TRBV6-5,ASSYGREQY
once,TRBJ2-4,TRBV18,ASSPDGGSRVIQY
NA,TRBJ1-1,TRBV5-6,ASSRPGTEAF
NA,TRBJ1-1,TRBV7-2,ASSLHLGGGNTEAF
NA,TRBJ2-7,TRBV6-5,ASSSGTGSSYEQY
NA,TRBJ2-7,TRBV18,ASSADGPNSYEQY
NA,TRBJ1-1,TRBV29-1,SVVLNRDRGDTEAF
NA,TRBJ2-2,TRBV10-1,ASSDWDTGDKEAGELF
medium-sized,TRBJ1-2,TRBV6-1,ASSERGINYGYT